What follows describes a single TCR beta chain. Its antigen remains unidentified. Although they were nominally healthy when sampled, donors likely had unrecorded immune exposures. PCR primers comprised 60 Vbeta and 13 Jbeta primers. Sequencing was performed with immunoSEQ multiplex PCR; in TCRdb, only in-frame clones are kept and a portion is missing. The repertoire holds roughly 200,000 clones, with 10% to 15% as singletons. The trim removed 5 bases at V and 5 bases at J, leaving 9 bases unmatched. The CDR3 contains 15 residues. Germline V gene data show CDR1 as MNHEY and CDR2 as SVGAGI. These data originate in a study of cytomegalovirus exposure and HLA in healthy donors. At the level of the study: An earlier analysis found 100 million or so unique TCR beta sequences from approximately 170 million T cells. Points from the study as a whole: Many donors carried some public TCRs, although rarity characterized most TCR sequences. Most subjects had HLA-A and HLA-B alleles reportedly predicted accurately by TCR beta sequences.

The chain combines TRBV6-5 with TRBJ2-5; 9 positions agree with TRBD1. The material sequenced was PBMCs. This receptor was taken from a man aged 50-59 years in good health and CMV-seropositive. The chain's CDR3 is CASSPNRGRTETQYF. Here the CDR3 DNA reads TGTGCCAGCAGTCCTAACAGGGGGCGCACGGAGACCCAGTACTTC.